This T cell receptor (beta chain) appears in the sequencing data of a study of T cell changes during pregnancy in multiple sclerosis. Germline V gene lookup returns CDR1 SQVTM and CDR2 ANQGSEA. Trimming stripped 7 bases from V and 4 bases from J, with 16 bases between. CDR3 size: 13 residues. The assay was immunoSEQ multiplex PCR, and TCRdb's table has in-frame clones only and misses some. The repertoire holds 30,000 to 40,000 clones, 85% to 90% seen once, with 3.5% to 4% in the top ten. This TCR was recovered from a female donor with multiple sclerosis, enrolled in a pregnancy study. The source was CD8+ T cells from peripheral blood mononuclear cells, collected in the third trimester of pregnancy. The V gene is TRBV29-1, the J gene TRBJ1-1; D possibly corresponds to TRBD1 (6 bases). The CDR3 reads CSARTVWGTEAFF. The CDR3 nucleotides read TGCAGCGCCAGGACAGTCTGGGGCACTGAAGCTTTCTTT.